A single sample is the source of the 26 T cell receptor beta chains below, sequenced in a study of T cells in localized non-small cell lung cancer. Generated by immunoSEQ multiplex PCR, the TCRdb table keeps only in-frame clones and is missing some. This sample has 100,000 or so clones, with roughly 90% found just once. Here the sequenced sample was PBMCs, taken before any cancer treatment. The receptors were sampled from a woman aged 40-70 years with stage II squamous cell lung carcinoma.

The genes are TRBV10-1 and TRBJ1-3; the D is unclear. The CDR3 sequence is 14 residues long. Trimming took 5 bases from V and 1 from J, leaving 9 bases between them. Germline assignment: CDR1 WNHNN and CDR2 SYGVQD (reference sequence). The CDR3 loop reads CASSTERSGNTIYF. In nucleotides, the CDR3 is TGCGCCAGCAGTACCGAAAGGTCTGGAAACACCATATATTTT.

This chain links TRBV7-9 with TRBJ1-2, with 10 bases lining up with TRBD1. Trimming took 6 bases from V and 8 from J; bases not matched to a gene: 24. Germline V gene lookup returns CDR1 SEHNR and CDR2 FQNEAQ (reference sequence). The CDR3 has 19 residues. The CDR3 is CASRFGELWSGQGGRGYTF. CDR3 nucleotide sequence: TGTGCCAGCAGATTTGGTGAACTTTGGTCTGGACAGGGGGGTAGGGGCTACACCTTC. Variable domain in full (rest from reference TRBV7-9 and TRBJ1-2): DTGVSQNPRHKITKRGQNVTFRCDPISEHNRLYWYRQTLGQGPEFLTYFQNEAQLEKSRLLSDRFSAERPKGSFSTLEIQRTEQGDSAMYLCASRFGELWSGQGGRGYTFGSGTRLTVV.

This clone came up a few times. The chain couples TRBV19 to TRBJ1-1; perhaps TRBD1 as D (6 bases). Germline lookup yields CDR1 LNHDA and CDR2 SQIVND (reference sequence). V gave up 7 bases and J gave up 5 bases, with 17 bases separating them. The CDR3 consists of 14 residues. In nucleotides, the CDR3 is TGTGCCAGTAAGCCGGCAGGGACAAGGACTGAAGCTTTCTTT. Protein product: CASKPAGTRTEAFF.

The chain uses TRBV19 and TRBJ2-3, with 7 bases identical to TRBD2. CDR3 size: 16 residues. V shed 4 bases and J 2 bases; nucleotides not matched to a gene: 9. Germline V gene sequence: CDR1 LNHDA, CDR2 SQIVND (reference sequence). CDR3 nucleotide sequence: TGTGCCAGTAGTAGCGAACTAGCGAGCTACACAGATACGCAGTATTTT. This codes for CASSSELASYTDTQYF.

This clone was detected only a few times. The chain links TRBV7-9 to TRBJ1-1; D possibly corresponds to TRBD1 (5 bases). Looked up from germline, CDR1 is SEHNR and CDR2 is FQNEAQ (reference sequence). This CDR3 spans 14 amino acids. V gave up 1 base and J gave up 2 bases, with 8 bases separating them. The CDR3 region has the DNA TGTGCCAGCAGCTTAGGACGGACAAACACTGAAGCTTTCTTT. Amino acid sequence: CASSLGRTNTEAFF.

The V call is TRBV6-5, the J call TRBJ2-1; 7 nucleotides match TRBD1. The length of the CDR3 is 10 residues. Germline V CDR1 and CDR2: MNHEY, SVGAGI. J lost 15 bases, V lost 8 bases, and 7 bases had no gene match. The DNA for the CDR3 is TGTGCCAGCGGGGACAGTATACCGTTCTTC. As protein: CASGDSIPFF.

This chain links TRBV7-6 with TRBJ1-3, with 10 bases that match TRBD1. The CDR3 contains 18 residues. Germline-derived CDR1 and CDR2 are SGHVS and FNYEAQ. The J segment lost 3 bases and the V segment lost 2 bases, leaving 10 bases of the junction unmatched. The CDR3 is CASSLSGTGVLGGNTIYF. In DNA form, the CDR3 reads TGTGCCAGCAGCTTATCCGGGACAGGGGTTTTGGGTGGAAACACCATATATTTT.

The chain couples TRBV5-6 to TRBJ1-3, with D hard to call. The V end lost 5 bases, the J end lost 2 bases, and 20 bases lay between the germline ends. CDR1 is SGHDT and CDR2 is YYEEEE in the germline V gene. The length of the CDR3 is 17 residues. For the CDR3, the DNA is TGTGCCAGCAGTAACTTGGCAAACTTTTACACTGGAAACACCATATATTTT. This encodes CASSNLANFYTGNTIYF.

About this clone itself: This specimen includes other DNA sequences encoding the same CDR3. The chain has TRBV5-6 and TRBJ1-3; D unclear. V was pared by 2 bases and J by 2 bases, with 5 bases between. In germline, CDR1 is SGHDT, CDR2 YYEEEE. This CDR3 has 13 amino acids. CDR3: CASSLVPGNTIYF. The CDR3 DNA follows: TGTGCCAGCAGCTTAGTCCCTGGAAACACCATATATTTT.

The chain carries TRBV28 and TRBJ2-5, with TRBD2 matching 7 bases. The CDR3 runs 14 residues. Losses at the gene ends were 8 bases for V and 2 bases for J; bases not matched to a gene: 8. CDR1 is MDHEN and CDR2 is SYDVKM in the germline V gene. The CDR3 is CASGGSGVQETQYF. CDR3 sequence (DNA): TGTGCCAGCGGAGGAAGCGGGGTTCAAGAGACCCAGTACTTC.

J is TRBJ2-2 and V is TRBV27; D is undetermined. V dropped 3 bases and J dropped 2 bases, with 4 bases sitting between them. Germline lookup yields CDR1 MNHEY and CDR2 SMNVEV (reference sequence). The CDR3 runs 13 residues. The chain's CDR3 is CASSLTNTGELFF. The DNA of the CDR3 is TGTGCCAGCAGTTTGACTAACACCGGGGAGCTGTTTTTT.

This clone occurred once. The chain is built from TRBV11-2 and TRBJ1-4, with unresolved D. The CDR3 spans 15 residues. Germline lookup yields CDR1 SGHAT and CDR2 FQNNGV. V lost 5 bases and J 5 bases, leaving 15 bases between the germline ends. CDR3 sequence: CASSPGPAGNEKLFF. Written as DNA, the CDR3 is TGTGCCAGCAGCCCCGGCCCCGCGGGGAATGAAAAACTGTTTTTT.

The V call is TRBV28, the J call TRBJ1-5, with 8 nucleotides matching TRBD1. Losses at the gene ends were 7 bases for V and 7 bases for J; bases not matched to a gene: 9. From germline, CDR1 is MDHEN and CDR2 SYDVKM. The CDR3 covers 14 residues. The CDR3 spells CASIFSGGEQPQHF. The CDR3, as DNA: TGTGCCAGCATTTTCTCAGGGGGCGAACAGCCCCAGCATTTT.

This clone was seen a handful of times. The chain carries TRBV19 and TRBJ1-5; TRBD1 is a possible D gene (6 bases). This CDR3 has 14 residues. In germline, CDR1 is LNHDA, CDR2 SQIVND (reference sequence). Trimming shortened V by 7 bases and J by 6 bases, and 16 bases separated the two germline ends. The CDR3 DNA follows: TGTGCCAGTACTTTACAGGGTTCACGTCAGCCCCAGCATTTT. Amino acids: CASTLQGSRQPQHF.

The CDR3 here is CASSPVDRASEAFF. In nucleotides, the CDR3 is TGTGCCAGCAGCCCGGTGGACAGGGCCTCTGAAGCTTTCTTT. The chain has TRBV5-6 and TRBJ1-1, with 8 bases that match TRBD1. After removal of 4 bases from V and 6 bases from J, the junction contained 8 bases not matched to a gene. There are 14 residues in the CDR3. In germline, CDR1 is SGHDT, CDR2 YYEEEE.

The CDR3 reads CASTRGPRTEAFF. The CDR3 DNA follows: TGTGCCAGCACCCGGGGGCCGCGGACTGAAGCTTTCTTT. The chain is built from TRBV27 and TRBJ1-1, with a tentative D call TRBD1 (6 bases). The CDR3 runs to 13 residues. Trimming cost V 7 bases and J 5 bases, with 14 bases left between them. The germline gives CDR1 MNHEY, CDR2 SMNVEV (reference sequence).

The chain has TRBV2 and TRBJ2-1; D unresolved. V dropped 7 bases and J dropped 5 bases, with 12 bases sitting between them. CDR1 and CDR2 (germline): SNHLY, FYNNEI. This CDR3 has 13 amino acids. CDR3: CASKRTYDNEQFF. CDR3 in DNA: TGTGCCAGCAAGAGGACCTACGACAATGAGCAGTTCTTC.

This rearrangement joins TRBV7-9 to TRBJ1-2; no definite D call. In germline, CDR1 is SEHNR, CDR2 FQNEAQ (reference sequence). This CDR3 comprises 14 residues. Between the trimmed V and J ends, which lost 6 bases and 4 bases, there was a span of 15 bases. The CDR3: CASRRTEGIYGYTF. CDR3 sequence (DNA): TGTGCCAGCAGACGGACGGAGGGTATCTATGGCTACACCTTC. The complete variable domain, with remaining parts taken from reference TRBV7-9 and TRBJ1-2, reads DTGVSQNPRHKITKRGQNVTFRCDPISEHNRLYWYRQTLGQGPEFLTYFQNEAQLEKSRLLSDRFSAERPKGSFSTLEIQRTEQGDSAMYLCASRRTEGIYGYTFGSGTRLTVV.

This clone has a single count. The chain recombines TRBV5-4 with TRBJ2-5; D gene uncertain. Germline lookup yields CDR1 SGHNT and CDR2 YYREEE (reference sequence). Trimming stripped 3 bases from V and 4 bases from J, with 4 bases between. This CDR3 has 11 amino acids. The CDR3 sequence is CASSSGETQYF. CDR3 bases: TGTGCCAGCAGCTCCGGAGAGACCCAGTACTTC.

The chain employs TRBV5-8 and TRBJ2-1; 10 nucleotides align to TRBD2. Unmatched junction bases numbered 9, after V lost 5 bases and J lost 16 bases. The CDR3 is made up of 12 amino acids. Germline CDR1 SGHTS, CDR2 YDEGEE. In DNA, the CDR3 is TGTGCCAGCAGTACTCAACTAGCGGGATTCTTCTTC. Its translation is CASSTQLAGFFF.

The rearrangement joins TRBV5-1 to TRBJ1-4, with a weak D call TRBD1 (5 bases). The germline gives CDR1 SGHRS, CDR2 YFSETQ. CDR3 length: 17 residues. The germline V and J ends were trimmed by 0 bases and 8 bases, with 20 bases remaining between them. CDR3 in amino acids: CASSLAPPQGGREKLFF. For the CDR3, the DNA is TGCGCCAGCAGCTTGGCCCCCCCGCAGGGTGGCAGAGAAAAACTGTTTTTT.

This clone was detected only a few times. This chain links TRBV5-4 with TRBJ2-1, with 11 bases aligning to TRBD2. Germline V gene sequence: CDR1 SGHNT, CDR2 YYREEE (reference sequence). This CDR3 is built from 13 residues. V shed 9 bases, J shed 7 bases, and the junction held 6 bases outside the gene matches. CDR3 sequence: CATRTSGPNEQFF. The CDR3 nucleotides are TGTGCCACCAGGACTAGCGGGCCAAATGAGCAGTTCTTC.

The V gene is TRBV27, the J gene TRBJ1-5; 9 bases are shared with TRBD1. The germline gives CDR1 MNHEY, CDR2 SMNVEV (reference sequence). With V trimmed by 5 bases and J by 1 base, 12 bases remained unmatched. The CDR3 consists of 18 residues. Here the CDR3 DNA reads TGTGCCAGCAGTCCTAGGGGGACAGGGAGGATCAGCAATCAGCCCCAGCATTTT. Amino acids: CASSPRGTGRISNQPQHF.

The rearrangement links TRBV5-1 to TRBJ2-3, with 10 bases that match TRBD2. The CDR3 totals 16 residues. Germline V gene sequence: CDR1 SGHRS, CDR2 YFSETQ. V shed 0 bases, J shed 5 bases, and the junction held 6 bases outside the gene matches. The CDR3 reads CASSLGTSGAGDTQYF. For the CDR3, the DNA is TGCGCCAGCAGCTTGGGAACTAGCGGGGCCGGAGATACGCAGTATTTT. Using reference TRBV5-1 and TRBJ2-3 for the parts outside the CDR3, the full variable domain is KAGVTQTPRYLIKTRGQQVTLSCSPISGHRSVSWYQQTPGQGLQFLFEYFSETQRNKGNFPGRFSGRQFSNSRSEMNVSTLELGDSALYLCASSLGTSGAGDTQYFGPGTRLTVL.

The rearrangement joins TRBV30 to TRBJ1-4; D remains ambiguous. The V gene lost 3 bases and the J gene lost 4 bases, with 12 bases spanning the gap. The CDR3 sequence is 14 residues long. Germline V gene sequence: CDR1 GTSNPN, CDR2 SVGIG (reference sequence). The CDR3 loop reads CAWREEGSNEKLFF. CDR3 nucleotide sequence: TGTGCCTGGAGGGAGGAAGGGAGTAATGAAAAACTGTTTTTT.

The chain carries TRBV19 and TRBJ2-1; possibly TRBD1 for D (6 bases). Germline CDR1 LNHDA, CDR2 SQIVND (reference sequence). The V end was cut by 0 bases, the J end by 7 bases, with 13 bases between. CDR3 length: 15 residues. CDR3 coding DNA: TGTGCCAGTAGTATAGATTGGACAGTCGGAAATGAGCAGTTCTTC. This codes for CASSIDWTVGNEQFF.